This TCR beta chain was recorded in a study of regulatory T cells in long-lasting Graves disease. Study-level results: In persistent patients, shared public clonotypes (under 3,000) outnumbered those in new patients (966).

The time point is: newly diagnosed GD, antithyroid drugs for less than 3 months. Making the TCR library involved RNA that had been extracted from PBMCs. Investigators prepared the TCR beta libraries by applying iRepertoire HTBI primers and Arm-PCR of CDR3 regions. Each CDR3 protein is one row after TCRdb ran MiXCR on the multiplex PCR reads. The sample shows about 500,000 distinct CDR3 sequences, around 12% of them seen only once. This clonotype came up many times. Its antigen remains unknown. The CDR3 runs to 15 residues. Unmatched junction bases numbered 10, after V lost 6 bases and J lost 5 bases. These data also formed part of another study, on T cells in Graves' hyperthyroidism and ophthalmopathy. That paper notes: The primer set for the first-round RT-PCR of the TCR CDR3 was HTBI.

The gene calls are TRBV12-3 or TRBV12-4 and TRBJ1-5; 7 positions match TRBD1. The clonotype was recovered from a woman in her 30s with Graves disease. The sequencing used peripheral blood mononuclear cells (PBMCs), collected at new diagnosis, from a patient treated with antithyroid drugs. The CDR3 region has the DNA TGTGCCAGCAGCCAGGGACAGTCAACTTATCAGCCCCAGCATTTT. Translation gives CASSQGQSTYQPQHF.